The T cell receptor beta chain described here comes from a study of blood T cells in healthy people across ages. The use of a sample-barcoded 5' primer and a J-beta primer mix characterized a second PCR of about 7 to 12 cycles. TCRdb reprocessed the 5' RACE reads via MiXCR and lists one record per CDR3 protein. This table has about 1 million distinct CDR3 sequences, approximately 25% appearing once. Trimming took 2 bases from V and 5 from J; bases not matched to a gene: 8. Germline V lookup: CDR1 SGHTA, CDR2 FQGNSA. CDR3 length equals 16 residues. These same data were also listed under a study on T cells of mothers and their children. That study reports: Donors comprised three healthy Caucasian mothers plus their six children.

The V gene is TRBV7-2, the J gene TRBJ2-3, with 9 bases lining up with TRBD2. The sample comprised blood. This TCR was sampled from a girl aged 2-15 years in good health. The DNA of the CDR3 is TGTGCCAGCAGCTTAAGCGTGGGCGGGGGGGTAGATACGCAGTATTTT. This encodes CASSLSVGGGVDTQYF.